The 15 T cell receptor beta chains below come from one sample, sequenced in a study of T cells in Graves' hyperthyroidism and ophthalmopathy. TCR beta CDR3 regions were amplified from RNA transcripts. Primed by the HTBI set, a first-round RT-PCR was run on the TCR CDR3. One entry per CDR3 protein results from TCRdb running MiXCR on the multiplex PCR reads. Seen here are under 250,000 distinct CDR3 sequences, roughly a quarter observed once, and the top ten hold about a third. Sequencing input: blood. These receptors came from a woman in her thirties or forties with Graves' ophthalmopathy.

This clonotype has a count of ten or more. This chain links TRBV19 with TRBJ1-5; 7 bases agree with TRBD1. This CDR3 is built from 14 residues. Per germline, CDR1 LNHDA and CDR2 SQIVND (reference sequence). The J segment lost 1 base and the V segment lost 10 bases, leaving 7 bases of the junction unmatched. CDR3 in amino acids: CATTGERSNQPQHF. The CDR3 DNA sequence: TGTGCCACCACAGGGGAGAGAAGCAATCAGCCCCAGCATTTT.

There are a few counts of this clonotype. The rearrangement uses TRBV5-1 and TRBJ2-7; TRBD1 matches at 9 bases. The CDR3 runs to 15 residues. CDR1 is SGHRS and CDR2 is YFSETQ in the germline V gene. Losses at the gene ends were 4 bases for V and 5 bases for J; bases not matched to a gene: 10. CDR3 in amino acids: CASSPVTGGTDEQYF. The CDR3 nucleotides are TGCGCCAGCAGCCCGGTGACAGGGGGTACCGACGAGCAGTACTTC.

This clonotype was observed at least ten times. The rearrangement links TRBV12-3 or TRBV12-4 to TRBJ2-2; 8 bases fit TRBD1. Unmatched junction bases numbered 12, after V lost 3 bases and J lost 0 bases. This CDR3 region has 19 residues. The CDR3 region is CASSFKPGQALSNTGELFF. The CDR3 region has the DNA TGTGCCAGCAGTTTTAAGCCGGGACAGGCATTATCGAACACCGGGGAGCTGTTTTTT.

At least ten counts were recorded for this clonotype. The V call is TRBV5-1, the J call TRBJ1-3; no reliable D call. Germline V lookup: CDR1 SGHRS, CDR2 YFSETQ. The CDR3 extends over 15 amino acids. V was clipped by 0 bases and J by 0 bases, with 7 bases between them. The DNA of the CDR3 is TGCGCCAGCAGCTTGGAGGGAAACTCTGGAAACACCATATATTTT. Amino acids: CASSLEGNSGNTIYF. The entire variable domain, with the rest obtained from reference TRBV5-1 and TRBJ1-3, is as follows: KAGVTQTPRYLIKTRGQQVTLSCSPISGHRSVSWYQQTPGQGLQFLFEYFSETQRNKGNFPGRFSGRQFSNSRSEMNVSTLELGDSALYLCASSLEGNSGNTIYFGEGSWLTVV.

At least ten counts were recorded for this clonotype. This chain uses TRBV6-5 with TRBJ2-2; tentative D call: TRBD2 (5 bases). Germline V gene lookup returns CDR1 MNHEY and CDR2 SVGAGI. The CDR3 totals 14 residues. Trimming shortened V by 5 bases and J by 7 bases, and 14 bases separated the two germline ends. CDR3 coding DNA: TGTGCCAGCAGTCCCACGGGGTTGGTCGGGGAGCTGTTTTTT. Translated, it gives CASSPTGLVGELFF.

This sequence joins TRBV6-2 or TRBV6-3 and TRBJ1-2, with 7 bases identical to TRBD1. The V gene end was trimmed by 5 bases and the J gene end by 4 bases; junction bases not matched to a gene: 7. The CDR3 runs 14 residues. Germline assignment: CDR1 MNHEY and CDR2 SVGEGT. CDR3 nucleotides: TGTGCCAGCAGTCGACAGGGAGGCGGCTATGGCTACACCTTC. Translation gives CASSRQGGGYGYTF.

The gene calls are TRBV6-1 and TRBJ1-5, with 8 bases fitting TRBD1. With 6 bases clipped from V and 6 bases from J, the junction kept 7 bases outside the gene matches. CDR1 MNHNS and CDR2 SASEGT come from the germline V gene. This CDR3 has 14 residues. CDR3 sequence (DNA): TGTGCCAGCAGCCCGGACAGGGTCGCTCAGCCCCAGCATTTT. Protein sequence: CASSPDRVAQPQHF.

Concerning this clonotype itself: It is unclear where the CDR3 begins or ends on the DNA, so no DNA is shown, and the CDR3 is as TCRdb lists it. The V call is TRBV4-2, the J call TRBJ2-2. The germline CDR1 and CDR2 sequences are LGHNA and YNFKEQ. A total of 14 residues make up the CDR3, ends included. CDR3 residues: CASSQVLRAGELFF.

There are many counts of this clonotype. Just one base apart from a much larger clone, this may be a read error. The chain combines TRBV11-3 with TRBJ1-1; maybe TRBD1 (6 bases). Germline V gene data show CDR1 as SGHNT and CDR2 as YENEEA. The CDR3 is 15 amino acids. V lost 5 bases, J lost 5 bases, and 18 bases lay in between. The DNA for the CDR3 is TGTGCCAGCAGCCCAATGGGGGGCGCGTCGACTGAAGCTTTCTTT. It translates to CASSPMGGASTEAFF.

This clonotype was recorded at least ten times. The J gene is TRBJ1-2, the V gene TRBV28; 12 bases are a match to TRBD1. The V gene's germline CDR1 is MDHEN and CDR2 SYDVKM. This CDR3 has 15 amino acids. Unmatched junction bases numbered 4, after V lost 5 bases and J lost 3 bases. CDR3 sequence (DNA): TGTGCCAGCAGTGCGGGACAGGGGGCTTACTATGGCTACACCTTC. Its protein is CASSAGQGAYYGYTF.

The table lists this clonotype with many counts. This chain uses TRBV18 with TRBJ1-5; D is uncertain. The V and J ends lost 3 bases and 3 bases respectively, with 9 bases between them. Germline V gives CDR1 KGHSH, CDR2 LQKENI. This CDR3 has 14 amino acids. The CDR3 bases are TGTGCCAGCTCACCTAACAGACCCAATCAGCCCCAGCATTTT. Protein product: CASSPNRPNQPQHF.

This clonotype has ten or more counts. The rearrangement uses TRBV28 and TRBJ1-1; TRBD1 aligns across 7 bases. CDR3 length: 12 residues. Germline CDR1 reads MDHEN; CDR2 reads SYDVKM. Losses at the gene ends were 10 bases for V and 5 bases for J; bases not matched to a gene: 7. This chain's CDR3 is CATRQGRTEAFF. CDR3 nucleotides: TGTGCCACAAGACAGGGAAGGACTGAAGCTTTCTTT. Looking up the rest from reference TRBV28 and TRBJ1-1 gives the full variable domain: DVKVTQSSRYLVKRTGEKVFLECVQDMDHENMFWYRQDPGLGLRLIYFSYDVKMKEKGDIPEGYSVSREKKERFSLILESASTNQTSMYLCATRQGRTEAFFGQGTRLTVV.

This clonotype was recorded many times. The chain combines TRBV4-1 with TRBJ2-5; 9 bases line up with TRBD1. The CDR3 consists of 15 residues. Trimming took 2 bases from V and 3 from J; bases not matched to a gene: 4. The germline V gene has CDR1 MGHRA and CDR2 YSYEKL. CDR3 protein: CASSQPGTGKETQYF. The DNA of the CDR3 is TGCGCCAGCAGCCAACCCGGGACAGGGAAAGAGACCCAGTACTTC.

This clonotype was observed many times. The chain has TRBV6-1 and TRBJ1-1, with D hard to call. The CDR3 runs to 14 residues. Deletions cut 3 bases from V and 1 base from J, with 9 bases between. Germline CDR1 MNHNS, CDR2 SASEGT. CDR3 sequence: CASSDASTNTEAFF. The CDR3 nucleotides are TGTGCCAGCAGTGATGCGTCGACGAACACTGAAGCTTTCTTT.

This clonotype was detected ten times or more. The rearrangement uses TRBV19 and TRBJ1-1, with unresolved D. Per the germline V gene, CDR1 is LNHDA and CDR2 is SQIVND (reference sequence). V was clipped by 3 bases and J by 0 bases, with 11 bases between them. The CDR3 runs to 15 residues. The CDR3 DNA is TGTGCCAGTAGTATCTCGTCCTACATGAACACTGAAGCTTTCTTT. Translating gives CASSISSYMNTEAFF.